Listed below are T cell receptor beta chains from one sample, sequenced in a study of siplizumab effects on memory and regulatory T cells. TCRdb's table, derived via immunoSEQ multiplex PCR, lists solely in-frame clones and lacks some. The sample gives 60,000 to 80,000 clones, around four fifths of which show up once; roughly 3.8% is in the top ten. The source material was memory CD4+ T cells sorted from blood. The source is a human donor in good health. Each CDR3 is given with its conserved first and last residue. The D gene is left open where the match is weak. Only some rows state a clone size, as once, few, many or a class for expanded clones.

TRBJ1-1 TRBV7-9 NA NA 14 CASSLRGSNTEAFF TGTGCCAGCAGCTTAAGGGGGTCGAACACTGAAGCTTTCTTT
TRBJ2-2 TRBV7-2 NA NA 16 CASSALGWERTGELFF TGTGCCAGCAGCGCCCTGGGGTGGGAACGCACCGGGGAGCTGTTTTTT
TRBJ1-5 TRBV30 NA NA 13 CAWGRGTNQPQHF TGTGCCTGGGGGCGGGGGACCAATCAGCCCCAGCATTTT
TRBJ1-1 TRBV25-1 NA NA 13 CATSILADTEAFF TGTGCCACCTCGATTTTGGCGGACACTGAAGCTTTCTTT
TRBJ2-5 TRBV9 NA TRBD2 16 CASSPVAGVSRETQYF TGTGCCAGCAGCCCGGTAGCGGGAGTATCACGGGAGACCCAGTACTTC
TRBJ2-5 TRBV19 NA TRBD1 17 CASSIGQGVIGQETQYF TGTGCCAGTAGTATAGGCCAGGGGGTCATAGGGCAAGAGACCCAGTACTTC
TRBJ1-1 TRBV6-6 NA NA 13 CASSPHLGTEAFF TGTGCCAGCAGTCCCCACCTTGGTACTGAAGCTTTCTTT
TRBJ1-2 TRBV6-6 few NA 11 CASTRTSHYTF TGTGCCTCTACCCGGACGTCTCATTACACCTTC
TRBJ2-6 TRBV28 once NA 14 CASSLTSGANVLTF TGTGCCAGCAGCCTGACATCTGGGGCCAACGTCCTGACTTTC
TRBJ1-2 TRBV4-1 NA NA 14 CASSQGANLYGYTF TGCGCCAGCAGCCAGGGGGCCAACCTCTATGGCTACACCTTC
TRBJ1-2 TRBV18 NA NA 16 CASSPLSGRGTDGYTF TGTGCCAGCTCACCACTCTCGGGCAGGGGAACAGATGGCTACACCTTC
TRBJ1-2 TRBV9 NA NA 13 CASSPMWDYGYTF TGTGCCAGCAGCCCGATGTGGGACTATGGCTACACCTTC
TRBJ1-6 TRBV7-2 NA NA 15 CASSFSGLVNSPLHF TGTGCCAGCAGCTTTTCGGGGCTCGTGAATTCACCCCTCCACTTT
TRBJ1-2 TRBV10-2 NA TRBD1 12 CASGRDSYGYTF TGCGCCAGCGGGCGGGACAGTTATGGCTACACCTTC
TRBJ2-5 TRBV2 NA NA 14 CASSGINSQETQYF TGTGCCAGCAGTGGAATCAATAGCCAAGAGACCCAGTACTTC
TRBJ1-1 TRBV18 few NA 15 CASSPPSRGSTEAFF TGTGCCAGCTCACCACCGTCCAGGGGATCCACTGAAGCTTTCTTT
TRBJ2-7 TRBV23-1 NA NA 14 CASSQSRTFYEQYF TGCGCCAGCAGTCAATCCCGGACCTTCTACGAGCAGTACTTC
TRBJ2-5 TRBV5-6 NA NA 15 CASAGGGPHQETQYF TGTGCCAGCGCCGGAGGGGGCCCCCATCAAGAGACCCAGTACTTC
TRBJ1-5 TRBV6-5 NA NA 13 CASSYGSNQPQHF TGTGCCAGCAGTTATGGCTCCAATCAGCCCCAGCATTTT
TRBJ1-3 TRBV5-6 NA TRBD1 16 CASSAGTGVPGNTIYF TGTGCCAGCAGTGCCGGAACAGGGGTTCCTGGAAACACCATATATTTT
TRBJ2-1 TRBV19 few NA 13 CASSFGTNSVQFF TGTGCCAGTAGTTTCGGGACAAACAGCGTGCAGTTCTTC
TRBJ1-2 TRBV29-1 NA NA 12 CSDSGPLDGYTF TGCAGCGACTCCGGGCCCCTAGATGGCTACACCTTC
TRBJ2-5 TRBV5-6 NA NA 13 CASSLVEGKTQYF TGTGCCAGCAGCTTGGTTGAGGGGAAGACCCAGTACTTC
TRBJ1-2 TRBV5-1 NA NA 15 CASSPGGQGGDGYTF TGCGCCAGCAGCCCGGGCGGTCAGGGTGGGGATGGCTACACCTTC
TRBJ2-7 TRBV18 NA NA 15 CASSPGVQKGNEQYF TGTGCCAGCTCACCCGGTGTACAAAAAGGGAACGAGCAGTACTTC
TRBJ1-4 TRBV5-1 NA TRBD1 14 CASRLDRGDEKLFF TGCGCCAGCAGGTTGGACAGGGGGGATGAAAAACTGTTTTTT
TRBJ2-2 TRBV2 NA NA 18 CASSERLRIASNTGELFF TGTGCCAGCAGTGAAAGGCTAAGGATTGCCTCGAACACCGGGGAGCTGTTTTTT
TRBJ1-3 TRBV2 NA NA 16 CASSGRGVRSGNTIYF TGTGCCAGCAGTGGGAGGGGAGTTCGCTCTGGAAACACCATATATTTT
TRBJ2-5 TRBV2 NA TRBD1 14 CASSSPGQGKTQYF TGTGCCAGCAGCTCCCCGGGACAGGGAAAGACCCAGTACTTC
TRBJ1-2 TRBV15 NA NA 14 CATSISGTTFGYTF TGTGCCACCAGCATTTCCGGGACAACCTTTGGCTACACCTTC
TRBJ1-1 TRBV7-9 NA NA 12 CASSFGSAEAFF TGTGCCAGCAGCTTTGGGTCTGCCGAAGCTTTCTTT
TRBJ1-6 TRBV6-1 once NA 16 CASSEGFFGGDSPLHF TGTGCCAGCAGTGAGGGGTTTTTCGGGGGGGATTCACCCCTCCACTTT
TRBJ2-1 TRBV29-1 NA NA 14 CSDPQGWSRNEQFF TGCAGCGACCCGCAGGGGTGGTCCCGCAATGAGCAGTTCTTC
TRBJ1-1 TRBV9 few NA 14 CASSVAALNTEAFF TGTGCCAGCAGCGTAGCGGCATTGAACACTGAAGCTTTCTTT
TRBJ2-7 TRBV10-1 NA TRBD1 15 CASSEPGQGLHEQYF TGCGCCAGCAGTGAGCCGGGACAGGGGCTCCACGAGCAGTACTTC
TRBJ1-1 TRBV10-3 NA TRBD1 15 CAITRDRSENTEAFF TGTGCCATCACCCGGGACAGGTCCGAGAACACTGAAGCTTTCTTT
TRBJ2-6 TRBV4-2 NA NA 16 CASSQAASSGANVLTF TGTGCCAGCAGCCAGGCCGCGAGCTCTGGGGCCAACGTCCTGACTTTC
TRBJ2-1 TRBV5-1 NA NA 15 CASSFGGQNYNEQFF TGCGCCAGCAGCTTCGGGGGCCAAAATTACAATGAGCAGTTCTTC
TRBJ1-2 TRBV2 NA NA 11 CASTEGGSYTF TGTGCCAGCACCGAAGGGGGTAGCTACACCTTC
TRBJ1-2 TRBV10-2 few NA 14 CASSEGAPDYGYTF TGCGCCAGCAGTGAAGGGGCACCTGACTATGGCTACACCTTC
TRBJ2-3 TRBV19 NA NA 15 CASSTGLASTDTQYF TGTGCCAGTAGTACTGGTTTGGCTAGCACAGATACGCAGTATTTT
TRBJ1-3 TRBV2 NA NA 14 CANDPGTSGNTIYF TGTGCCAATGACCCAGGGACCTCTGGAAACACCATATATTTT
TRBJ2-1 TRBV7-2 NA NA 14 CASSPGLEHNEQFF TGTGCCAGCAGCCCCGGACTCGAGCACAATGAGCAGTTCTTC
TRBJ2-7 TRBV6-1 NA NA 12 CASRAFDYEQYF TGTGCCAGCCGGGCGTTCGATTACGAGCAGTACTTC
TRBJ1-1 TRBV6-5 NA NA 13 CASSYGAALEAFF TGTGCCAGCAGTTACGGGGCGGCCCTCGAAGCTTTCTTT
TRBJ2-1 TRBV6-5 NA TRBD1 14 CASSPGTGGYEQFF TGTGCCAGCAGCCCCGGGACAGGGGGGTATGAGCAGTTCTTC
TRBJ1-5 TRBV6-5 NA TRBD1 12 CASGQGSSSQHF TGTGCCAGCGGACAGGGTTCGTCCTCCCAGCATTTT
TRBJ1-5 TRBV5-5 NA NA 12 CASSFSRGPQHF TGTGCCAGCAGCTTTTCTCGCGGGCCCCAGCATTTT
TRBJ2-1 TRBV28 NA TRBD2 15 CASSSGTRGYNEQFF TGTGCCAGCAGTTCCGGGACTAGGGGCTACAATGAGCAGTTCTTC
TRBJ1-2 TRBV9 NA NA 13 CASSPLLNYGYTF TGTGCCAGCAGCCCTCTCCTTAACTATGGCTACACCTTC
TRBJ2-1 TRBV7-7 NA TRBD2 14 CASSRTSGYNEQFF TGTGCTAGCAGTCGGACTAGCGGGTACAATGAGCAGTTCTTC
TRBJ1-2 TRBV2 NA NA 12 CASSPPDYGYTF TGTGCCAGCAGTCCTCCGGACTATGGCTACACCTTC
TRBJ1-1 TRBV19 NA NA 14 CASNPTGRSTEAFF TGTGCCAGTAACCCTACTGGGCGATCCACTGAAGCTTTCTTT
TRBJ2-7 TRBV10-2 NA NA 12 CASSEGYYEQYF TGCGCCAGCAGTGAGGGCTACTACGAGCAGTACTTC
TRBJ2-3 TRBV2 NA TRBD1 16 CASTPDRGRYMVVSDF TGTGCCAGCACCCCGGACAGGGGGAGGTACATGGTCGTATCGGATTTT
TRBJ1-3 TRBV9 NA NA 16 CASSVVGDTSGNTIYF TGTGCCAGCAGCGTAGTTGGAGACACCTCTGGAAACACCATATATTTT
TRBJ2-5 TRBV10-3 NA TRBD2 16 CAISEPLAGGPETQYF TGTGCCATCAGTGAGCCCCTAGCGGGAGGGCCTGAGACCCAGTACTTC